These T cell receptor beta chains were read from a single sample in a study of T cell responses to AZD1222 COVID-19 vaccine. The data were produced by immunoSEQ multiplex PCR, yet TCRdb's version contains in-frame clones alone and is incomplete. This table has approximately 150,000 clones, about nine tenths appearing once. The sequences come from peripheral blood, collected 28 days after the second AZD1222 dose. The receptors originated from an adult who received the AZD1222 COVID-19 vaccine. Both conserved end residues are part of each CDR3. The D gene is left open where the match is weak. Size is omitted from some rows. Given values are once, few, many or a class for expanded clones.

TRBD1	TRBV5-1	TRBJ2-2	many	TGCGCCAGCAGCTTGGCAACCACAGGGGGCCGGGGCGGGGAGCTGTTTTTT	CASSLATTGGRGGELFF
.	TRBV3-1/TRBV3-2	TRBJ2-1	.	TGTGCCAGTCAACCTACTCGCGATACCGGCTGGTTGCCCTACAATGAGCAGTTCTTC	CASQPTRDTGWLPYNEQFF
.	TRBV30	TRBJ2-5	.	TGTGCCTGGAGTGTCAGATGGGGGCGGGAGACCCAGTACTTC	CAWSVRWGRETQYF
.	TRBV10-3	TRBJ2-3	few	TGTGCCATCAAGGGCCTCGGATCCACAGATACGCAGTATTTT	CAIKGLGSTDTQYF
.	TRBV7-9	TRBJ2-1	.	TGTGCCAGCAGCTTAGCGGGGTCCTACAATGAGCAGTTCTTC	CASSLAGSYNEQFF
.	TRBV9	TRBJ1-1	.	TGTGCCAGCAGCGTAGAGGGCGTCAACACTGAAGCTTTCTTT	CASSVEGVNTEAFF
TRBD2	TRBV29-1	TRBJ2-1	few	TGCAGCGTTGAGAGGTCGGGGGGGTACAATGAGCAGTTCTTC	CSVERSGGYNEQFF
.	TRBV3-1/TRBV3-2	TRBJ1-2	.	TGTGCCAGCAGCCAAGATGGTGGGTTTAACTATGGCTACACCTTC	CASSQDGGFNYGYTF
TRBD2	TRBV19	TRBJ2-2	once	TGTGCCAGTAGTTTGTTAGCGGGGGCAGGCGGGGAGCTGTTTTTT	CASSLLAGAGGELFF
.	TRBV18	TRBJ1-2	once	TGTGCCAGCTCACCACCGGGAGGCTATGGCTACACCTTC	CASSPPGGYGYTF
.	TRBV5-6	TRBJ2-1	.	TGTGCCAGCATCCCGCGAGGAGGGGGCATTAGGTCCTACAATGAGCAGTTCTTC	CASIPRGGGIRSYNEQFF
.	TRBV30	TRBJ2-3	.	TGTGCCTGGAATAGGGGAGTGGGCACAGATACGCAGTATTTT	CAWNRGVGTDTQYF
.	TRBV28	TRBJ1-2	.	TGTGCCAGCAGTGGACAGTTAAACTATGGCTACACCTTC	CASSGQLNYGYTF
.	TRBV5-1	TRBJ1-5	.	TGCGCCAGCAGCTTGGATGGTCAGCCCCAGCATTTT	CASSLDGQPQHF
.	TRBV4-1	TRBJ2-1	few	TGCGCCAGCAGCCAAGACAACGGGAACCTCTACAATGAGCAGTTCTTC	CASSQDNGNLYNEQFF
TRBD1	TRBV15	TRBJ1-4	once	TGTGCCACCAGCAGAGATGGTACAGGGGGATATGAAAAACTGTTTTTT	CATSRDGTGGYEKLFF
.	TRBV2	TRBJ1-2	.	TGTGCCAGCAGCTACACTGTCTATGGCTACACCTTC	CASSYTVYGYTF
TRBD1	TRBV7-9	TRBJ1-5	.	TGTGCCAGCAGCTCCCCTGACAGGGCGGATCAGCCCCAGCATTTT	CASSSPDRADQPQHF
.	TRBV5-6	TRBJ2-3	once	TGTGCCAGCAGCACCTCTCTCGCGTGGGCGCAGTATTTT	CASSTSLAWAQYF
.	TRBV6-5	TRBJ2-1	.	TGTGCCTACTCCTCTGGCCAAGCAAAGCAGTTCTTC	CAYSSGQAKQFF
TRBD1	TRBV24-1	TRBJ1-2	.	TGTGCCACCAGTGATCACAGACAGGGCGGTAACTATGGCTACACCTTC	CATSDHRQGGNYGYTF
.	TRBV7-9	TRBJ1-4	.	TGTGCCAGCAGCTTCACCCCGGGGGAAAAACTGTTTTTT	CASSFTPGEKLFF
.	TRBV27	TRBJ1-3	once	TGTGCCAGCAGTTTAGTTGGGCCGGATTACACTGGCTCTGGAAACACCATATATTTT	CASSLVGPDYTGSGNTIYF
.	TRBV3-1/TRBV3-2	TRBJ1-6	.	TGTGCCAGCAGCGTCTCGTCGAGCTCCTATAATTCACCCCTCCACTTT	CASSVSSSSYNSPLHF
.	TRBV7-2	TRBJ2-5	.	TGTGCCAGCAGCGCGGAAGGCAGTAAAACCAAAGAGACCCAGTACTTC	CASSAEGSKTKETQYF
TRBD2	TRBV24-1	TRBJ2-3	.	TGTGCCACCAGTGATATGAAACTAGCGGGAGGCGGGTTTAGTACGCAGTATTTT	CATSDMKLAGGGFSTQYF
.	TRBV14	TRBJ2-7	few	TGTGCCAGCAGCCAAGAGAGCTTCTCGCGTCGAAACTACTTC	CASSQESFSRRNYF
.	TRBV2	TRBJ2-7	.	TGTGCCAGCTCCCCAAATTACGAGCAGTACTTC	CASSPNYEQYF
.	TRBV6-5	TRBJ2-1	once	TGTGCCAGCAGTTACCCAGACTTCGGCTCCTACAATGAGCAGTTCTTC	CASSYPDFGSYNEQFF
.	TRBV5-1	TRBJ2-7	.	TGCGCCAGTTCTCCCGGGACAACCTCCTACGAGCAGTACTTC	CASSPGTTSYEQYF
.	TRBV19	TRBJ1-2	.	TGTGCCAGTAATTCGGTCCTCAATGGCTACACCTTC	CASNSVLNGYTF
.	TRBV25-1	TRBJ2-3	.	TGTGCCAGCAGTGAAAACGTAAGGGATACGCAGTATTTT	CASSENVRDTQYF
TRBD1	TRBV5-6	TRBJ2-2	.	TGTGCCAGCAGCTCCGTTGTGGCGGGACAGGGGACCGGGGAGCTGTTTTTT	CASSSVVAGQGTGELFF
.	TRBV14	TRBJ1-6	once	TGTGCCAGCAGCCCGAAGTCCTGGCCGTCACCCCTCCACTTT	CASSPKSWPSPLHF
.	TRBV10-3	TRBJ2-6	once	TGTGCCATCAGTGAGTCGATACGGGGTTCAGGGGCCAACGTCCTGACTTTC	CAISESIRGSGANVLTF
.	TRBV14	TRBJ1-1	.	TGTGCCAGCAGTCTGAACACTGAAGCTTTCTTT	CASSLNTEAFF
.	TRBV10-3	TRBJ2-1	.	TGTGCCATCAGTGAAATACGGACTACAAGCTACAATGAGCAGTTCTTC	CAISEIRTTSYNEQFF
.	TRBV7-9	TRBJ1-5	.	TGTGCCAGCAGCTTCGACAGTAGCAATCAGCCCCAGCATTTT	CASSFDSSNQPQHF
.	TRBV20-1	TRBJ2-3	.	TGCAGTGCTAGAGGACCAGATACGCAGTATTTT	CSARGPDTQYF
.	TRBV6-5	TRBJ2-7	.	TGTGCCAGCAGACCCACTGGGGACTCCTACGAGCAGTACTTC	CASRPTGDSYEQYF